These 8 T cell receptor beta chains originate from one sample sequenced in a study of blood T cell repertoires in COVID-19. Repertoires were generated with immunoSEQ multiplex PCR, while TCRdb's copy carries only in-frame clones and drops some. The sample contains 15,000 to 20,000 clones, under 90% of which appear only once. The sequenced sample was peripheral blood. The receptors originated from a human donor with active COVID-19. The donor label of this sample is uncertain.

J is TRBJ2-1 and V is TRBV4-3; maybe TRBD2 (6 bases). Trimming removed 0 bases from V and 10 bases from J, with 16 bases in between. The V gene's germline CDR1 is LGHNA and CDR2 YSLEER. The length of the CDR3 is 15 residues. CDR3 DNA sequence: TGCGCCAGCAGCCAAGACTATAGCGGACACGGCGAGCAGTTCTTC. It encodes CASSQDYSGHGEQFF.

The rearrangement uses TRBV18 and TRBJ1-1, with TRBD1 as a possible D gene (5 bases). CDR3 length: 13 amino acids. Per germline, CDR1 KGHSH and CDR2 LQKENI. V lost 3 bases and J lost 0, with 5 bases in between. The CDR3 nucleotides read TGTGCCAGCTCACCGGACATGAACACTGAAGCTTTCTTT. Residues: CASSPDMNTEAFF.

The J gene is TRBJ1-1, the V gene TRBV6-5; TRBD1 might be the D (5 bases). CDR3 length equals 11 residues. Germline CDR1 MNHEY, CDR2 SVGAGI. The V and J ends lost 8 bases and 10 bases respectively, with 14 bases between them. The CDR3 bases are TGTGCCAGCGGCAAGACGGGGGTAGCTTTCTTT. Amino acids: CASGKTGVAFF.

The chain is built from TRBV7-2 and TRBJ1-3; no firm D call. The CDR3 loop spans 14 amino acids. Germline V gives CDR1 SGHTA, CDR2 FQGNSA. V lost 3 bases and J lost 0, with 6 bases in between. DNA for the CDR3: TGTGCCAGCAGCTTCTCTTCCTCTGGAAACACCATATATTTT. Its protein is CASSFSSSGNTIYF.

V is TRBV5-3 and J is TRBJ2-3, with D possibly being TRBD1 (6 bases). TRBV5-3 falls under the ORF class, with uncertain function. V was pared by 4 bases and J by 0 bases, with 21 bases between. CDR3 length: 18 amino acids. In DNA, the CDR3 is TGTGCCAGAAGCGTACCCCTGGAGACAGGTGGTAGCACAGATACGCAGTATTTT. It yields the protein CARSVPLETGGSTDTQYF.

The V and J genes are TRBV5-6 and TRBJ2-7, with D hard to call. The germline V gene encodes CDR1 SGHDT and CDR2 YYEEEE. The CDR3 extends over 18 amino acids. V gave up 0 bases and J gave up 0 bases, with 19 bases separating them. The CDR3 loop is CASSLGGLTPTYSYEQYF. The DNA of the CDR3 is TGTGCCAGCAGCTTGGGAGGCCTGACCCCTACCTACTCCTACGAGCAGTACTTC.

This chain connects TRBV29-1 to TRBJ2-3; D not resolved. This CDR3 contains 12 residues. Trimming shortened V by 4 bases and J by 3 bases, and 8 bases separated the two germline ends. The germline CDR1 and CDR2 sequences are SQVTM and ANQGSEA. The CDR3 region has the DNA TGCAGCGTTGGGCATGAAACAGATACGCAGTATTTT. Protein sequence: CSVGHETDTQYF.

Points on this clone: Compared with germline, one end of the junction differs, possibly owing to a read error. The gene calls are TRBV5-8 and TRBJ2-7, with unresolved D. Germline assignment: CDR1 SGHTS and CDR2 YDEGEE. This CDR3 comprises 12 residues. The CDR3 is CASSSRIPGSVF. The DNA for the CDR3 is TGTGCCAGCAGCTCCCGTATCCCCGGGTCCGTTTTC.